Presented here are 15 T cell receptor beta chains from one specimen sequenced in a study of radiation and T cells in renal cell carcinoma. Here immunoSEQ multiplex PCR was the method, and the copy in TCRdb shows in-frame clones only, minus some. The sample consists of tens of thousands of clones, over 65% of them appearing once. Time point reported: blood 4 weeks post-SBRT, at nephrectomy. Described treatment: 15 Gy SBRT to primary tumor, nephrectomy 4 weeks later. The material was blood, obtained from a patient whose treatment included radiotherapy and nephrectomy. Source of these receptors: a man between 60 and 70 years old with renal cell carcinoma.

The gene calls are TRBV25-1 and TRBJ2-1, with TRBD2 matching 8 bases. J was trimmed by 10 bases and V by 7 bases; bases with no gene match: 18. There are 16 residues in the CDR3. In germline, CDR1 is MGHDK, CDR2 SYGVNS. The CDR3 here is CASTPNPPAGAGEQFF. The CDR3 DNA reads as TGTGCCAGCACCCCTAACCCCCCAGCGGGGGCGGGGGAGCAGTTCTTC.

This clone was detected once. The gene calls are TRBV11-2 and TRBJ2-1; D is undetermined. This CDR3 spans 12 amino acids. In germline, CDR1 is SGHAT, CDR2 FQNNGV. Trimming left V 4 bases short and J 8 bases short, with 9 bases between. CDR3 residues: CASSSFVDEQFF. Written as DNA, the CDR3 is TGTGCCAGCAGCTCCTTTGTGGATGAGCAGTTCTTC.

This chain connects TRBV29-1 to TRBJ1-2, with D possibly being TRBD1 (6 bases). Germline CDR1 and CDR2: SQVTM and ANQGSEA. The CDR3 runs to 11 residues. Trimming took off 4 bases at V and 6 bases at J, with 9 bases between the two ends. In nucleotides, the CDR3 is TGCAGCGTTGTCGGGGGGCATGGCTACACCTTC. As protein: CSVVGGHGYTF. Looking up the rest from reference TRBV29-1 and TRBJ1-2 gives the full variable domain: SAVISQKPSRDICQRGTSLTIQCQVDSQVTMMFWYRQQPGQSLTLIATANQGSEATYESGFVIDKFPISRPNLTFSTLTVSNMSPEDSSIYLCSVVGGHGYTFGSGTRLTVV.

This rearrangement joins TRBV30 to TRBJ2-3; unclear D gene. Germline CDR1 is GTSNPN and CDR2 is SVGIG (reference sequence). V lost 4 bases, J lost 6 bases, and 14 bases lay in between. The length of the CDR3 is 13 residues. CDR3 sequence: CAWTVDPVDTQYF. Here the CDR3 DNA reads TGTGCCTGGACCGTAGATCCCGTGGATACGCAGTATTTT.

The count of this clone is one. The chain combines TRBV19 with TRBJ2-2; D not certain. The CDR3 spans 15 residues. Germline CDR1 is LNHDA and CDR2 is SQIVND (reference sequence). Trimming pared 6 bases from V and 1 base from J, leaving 12 bases between. The CDR3 protein is CASRAGWLNTGELFF. The CDR3 nucleotides are TGTGCCAGTAGGGCAGGCTGGTTGAACACCGGGGAGCTGTTTTTT.

This chain joins TRBV11-2 and TRBJ1-2; D remains ambiguous. Trimming took 5 bases from V and 2 from J, leaving 6 bases between them. The CDR3 extends over 12 amino acids. Germline values: CDR1 SGHAT, CDR2 FQNNGV. The CDR3 bases are TGTGCCAGCAGCGCCAAAAACTATGGCTACACCTTC. Its protein product is CASSAKNYGYTF.

The rearrangement uses TRBV6-1 and TRBJ1-2, with TRBD1 identical over 9 bases. There are 14 residues in the CDR3. Trimming at V came to 6 bases and at J to 4 bases, leaving 6 bases not matched to a gene. Germline loops: CDR1 MNHNS, CDR2 SASEGT. DNA for the CDR3: TGTGCCAGCAGGGGGGACAGGGAAGTCTATGGCTACACCTTC. This gives the protein CASRGDREVYGYTF.

This clone was found a few times. The chain uses TRBV25-1 and TRBJ2-1; D may be TRBD2 (6 bases). The V gene lost 7 bases and the J gene lost 4 bases, with 17 bases spanning the gap. Germline V gene data show CDR1 as MGHDK and CDR2 as SYGVNS. The CDR3 extends over 15 amino acids. CDR3 protein: CASTKGTHLYNEQFF. DNA for the CDR3: TGTGCCAGCACCAAGGGGACTCATCTATACAATGAGCAGTTCTTC. Full variable domain (outside the CDR3, taken from reference TRBV25-1 and TRBJ2-1): EADIYQTPRYLVIGTGKKITLECSQTMGHDKMYWYQQDPGMELHLIHYSYGVNSTEKGDLSSESTVSRIRTEHFPLTLESARPSHTSQYLCASTKGTHLYNEQFFGPGTRLTVL.

This clone was detected a few times. The chain has TRBV9 and TRBJ2-1, with 9 bases fitting TRBD2. Per germline, CDR1 SGDLS and CDR2 YYNGEE. J gave up 6 bases and V 0 bases, and 4 bases lay outside the gene matches. The CDR3 is 15 amino acids. DNA for the CDR3: TGTGCCAGCAGCGTAGAAAGCGGGGGGCCCAATGAGCAGTTCTTC. This encodes CASSVESGGPNEQFF.

The rearrangement joins TRBV15 to TRBJ2-3; D unclear. The CDR3 runs to 14 residues. Per germline, CDR1 LNHNV and CDR2 YYDKDF (reference sequence). The V end was cut by 1 base, the J end by 0 bases, with 5 bases between. As DNA, the CDR3 is TGTGCCACCAGCAGAGTGAAGAGCACAGATACGCAGTATTTT. Amino acids: CATSRVKSTDTQYF.

This clone came up once. The V and J genes are TRBV7-8 and TRBJ1-2; 7 bases fit TRBD1. The CDR3 extends over 15 amino acids. Germline V gene data show CDR1 as SGHVS and CDR2 as FQNEAQ. V dropped 11 bases and J dropped 0; count of bases not matched to a gene: 12. CDR3 nucleotides: TGTGCCTCTGGGACAGCATCCCTTTCTAACTATGGCTACACCTTC. Translating gives CASGTASLSNYGYTF. The full variable domain, with the rest looked up from reference TRBV7-8 and TRBJ1-2, is GAGVSQSPRYKVAKRGQDVALRCDPISGHVSLFWYQQALGQGPEFLTYFQNEAQLDKSGLPSDRFFAERPEGSVSTLKIQRTQQEDSAVYLCASGTASLSNYGYTFGSGTRLTVV.

In its sample, this clone was seen once. The chain links TRBV11-3 to TRBJ1-1; 7 bases align to TRBD1. V lost 5 bases and J lost 8; bases outside the gene matches: 8. The CDR3 loop spans 13 amino acids. Germline V gene lookup returns CDR1 SGHNT and CDR2 YENEEA. The CDR3 loop is CASSTRQGGEAFF. In DNA, the CDR3 is TGTGCCAGCAGCACTCGACAGGGTGGAGAAGCTTTCTTT.

The rearrangement uses TRBV9 and TRBJ2-1; 10 bases match TRBD2. Losses at the gene ends were 2 bases for V and 4 bases for J; bases not matched to a gene: 6. CDR3 length: 16 amino acids. CDR1 is SGDLS, CDR2 YYNGEE, per germline. CDR3 region: CASSVYGLAVYNEQFF. For the CDR3, the DNA is TGTGCCAGCAGCGTGTATGGACTAGCGGTATACAATGAGCAGTTCTTC.

The rearrangement links TRBV7-2 to TRBJ2-2, with unresolved D. This CDR3 is built from 14 residues. Germline V gene sequence: CDR1 SGHTA, CDR2 FQGNSA. V lost 4 bases and J lost 1, with 7 bases in between. The CDR3 region is CASSSYKNTGELFF. In DNA, the CDR3 is TGTGCCAGCAGCTCTTACAAGAACACCGGGGAGCTGTTTTTT.

V usage is TRBV9 and J usage is TRBJ2-5, with a weak D call TRBD1 (6 bases). Germline V gene sequence: CDR1 SGDLS, CDR2 YYNGEE. The germline V and J ends were trimmed by 3 bases and 5 bases, with 14 bases remaining between them. This CDR3 contains 14 residues. The CDR3 sequence: CASSAQGSAETQYF. In DNA, the CDR3 is TGTGCCAGCAGCGCACAGGGTAGTGCGGAGACCCAGTACTTC.